Below, 14 T cell receptor beta chains from the same sample are listed, as sequenced in a study of cytotoxic CD8 clonotypes in ibrutinib-treated CLL. Using immunoSEQ multiplex PCR, the repertoire was profiled, and TCRdb retains in-frame clones only, with some absent. The sample holds roughly 150,000 clones, 70% to 85% seen once. This sample comprised PBMCs, obtained after 24 months of ibrutinib treatment. The receptor set was obtained from a human donor with chronic lymphocytic leukemia.

This chain connects TRBV7-6 to TRBJ2-5, with a possible D match to TRBD2 (6 bases). The CDR3 is made up of 16 amino acids. Germline loops: CDR1 SGHVS, CDR2 FNYEAQ. V lost 7 bases and J 6 bases, leaving 24 bases between the germline ends. CDR3 sequence reads: CASTIKGLEGIKTQYF. The CDR3, as DNA: TGTGCCAGCACCATTAAGGGCCTGGAGGGCATCAAGACCCAGTACTTC.

The chain recombines TRBV6-1 with TRBJ1-1; 7 bases align to TRBD1. The CDR3 covers 16 residues. The germline CDR1 and CDR2 sequences are MNHNS and SASEGT. V shed 4 bases and J 1 base; nucleotides not matched to a gene: 9. CDR3 coding DNA: TGTGCCAGCAGTGTCCGGACAGGATATGCGAACACTGAAGCTTTCTTT. It encodes CASSVRTGYANTEAFF.

The V gene is TRBV6-4, the J gene TRBJ2-1; 7 bases fit TRBD2. The CDR3 totals 15 residues. V was pared by 0 bases and J by 6 bases, with 5 bases of the junction left unmatched. Germline CDR1 is MRHNA and CDR2 is SNTAGT. For the CDR3, the DNA is TGTGCCAGCAGTGACTCGAAGCGGGAAGGCAATGAGCAGTTCTTC. The encoded protein is CASSDSKREGNEQFF.

J is TRBJ2-7 and V is TRBV7-9; 7 bases agree with TRBD2. The CDR3 totals 13 residues. Germline V lookup: CDR1 SEHNR, CDR2 FQNEAQ (reference sequence). Losses at the gene ends were 5 bases for V and 6 bases for J; bases not matched to a gene: 7. The CDR3 DNA sequence: TGTGCCAGCAGCCCGAGGACTAGGGGCGAGCAGTACTTC. It encodes CASSPRTRGEQYF.

CDR3 residues: CAISDRGAGGNTEAFF. The CDR3 DNA reads TGTGCCATCAGTGATAGGGGCGCGGGAGGGAACACTGAAGCTTTCTTT. The V gene is TRBV10-3, the J gene TRBJ1-1; tentatively, D is TRBD1 (5 bases). Germline CDR1 ENHRY, CDR2 SYGVKD. The CDR3 has 16 residues. With 3 bases removed from V and 1 base from J, the gap between germline ends came to 15 bases.

The chain carries TRBV18 and TRBJ1-3; D gene ambiguous. The CDR3 is made up of 15 amino acids. In germline, CDR1 is KGHSH, CDR2 LQKENI. V lost 0 bases to trimming and J lost 4 bases, with 10 bases between them. CDR3: CASSPPLSPGNTIYF. The DNA of the CDR3 is TGTGCCAGCTCACCACCTCTGTCCCCCGGAAACACCATATATTTT.

This clone was observed a single time. V gene TRBV5-4 combines with J gene TRBJ1-2; D gene uncertain. The V end lost 1 base, the J end lost 3 bases, and 13 bases lay between the germline ends. The CDR3 is 15 amino acids. Germline V CDR1 and CDR2: SGHNT, YYREEE (reference sequence). The CDR3 is CASSLSSRPDYGYTF. DNA of the CDR3: TGTGCCAGCAGCTTGAGTTCTCGGCCGGACTATGGCTACACCTTC.

The chain has TRBV9 and TRBJ1-2, with D hard to call. Per germline, CDR1 SGDLS and CDR2 YYNGEE. CDR3 length: 15 residues. V was pared by 3 bases and J by 8 bases, with 20 bases between. The CDR3 here is CASSAGLAGMEGYTF. CDR3 in DNA: TGTGCCAGCAGCGCTGGTCTTGCGGGGATGGAGGGCTACACCTTC.

The J gene is TRBJ2-7, the V gene TRBV28; 8 nucleotides match TRBD2. Germline V gives CDR1 MDHEN, CDR2 SYDVKM. The CDR3 length is 15 residues. Trimming cost V 5 bases and J 0 bases; bases outside gene matches: 6. The CDR3 DNA sequence: TGTGCCAGCAGTCCCCGTAGCGGGGTCTCCTACGAGCAGTACTTC. Protein sequence: CASSPRSGVSYEQYF.

The chain carries TRBV5-1 and TRBJ2-7; 11 bases map to TRBD1. V dropped 4 bases and J dropped 3; count of bases not matched to a gene: 3. The CDR3 is 14 amino acids. CDR1 and CDR2 from the germline V gene are SGHRS and YFSETQ. This chain's CDR3 is CASSLGTGGYEQYF. The CDR3 DNA follows: TGCGCCAGCAGCCTGGGGACAGGGGGCTACGAGCAGTACTTC.

The CDR3: CASSPGLADEQYF. The CDR3, as DNA: TGTGCCAGCTCACCCGGACTGGCCGACGAGCAGTACTTC. This chain connects TRBV18 to TRBJ2-7, with a possible D match to TRBD2 (5 bases). The V end lost 3 bases, the J end lost 5 bases, and 11 bases lay between the germline ends. This CDR3 contains 13 residues. Germline CDR1 reads KGHSH; CDR2 reads LQKENI. The complete variable domain, with remaining parts taken from reference TRBV18 and TRBJ2-7, reads NAGVMQNPRHLVRRRGQEARLRCSPMKGHSHVYWYRQLPEEGLKFMVYLQKENIIDESGMPKERFSAEFPKEGPSILRIQQVVRGDSAAYFCASSPGLADEQYFGPGTRLTVT.

This rearrangement joins TRBV18 to TRBJ1-1; the D is unclear. Germline V lookup: CDR1 KGHSH, CDR2 LQKENI. This CDR3 region has 11 residues. Trimming removed 6 bases at V and 3 bases at J, with 5 bases between. The CDR3 DNA is TGTGCCAGCTCCCTAGACACTGAAGCTTTCTTT. Translating gives CASSLDTEAFF.

This clone was recorded a few times. The V gene is TRBV7-3, the J gene TRBJ1-4; D is undetermined. V was pared by 8 bases and J by 0 bases, with 7 bases between. The V gene's germline CDR1 is SGHTA and CDR2 FQGTGA. CDR3 length: 13 amino acids. CDR3 protein: CASAKTTNEKLFF. Written as DNA, the CDR3 is TGTGCCAGCGCAAAGACAACTAATGAAAAACTGTTTTTT. Together with reference TRBV7-3 and TRBJ1-4, the CDR3 gives the full variable domain: GAGVSQTPSNKVTEKGKYVELRCDPISGHTALYWYRQSLGQGPEFLIYFQGTGAADDSGLPNDRFFAVRPEGSVSTLKIQRTERGDSAVYLCASAKTTNEKLFFGSGTQLSVL.

The chain joins TRBV6-6 to TRBJ1-2; D unclear. Germline CDR1 and CDR2: MNHNY and SVGAGI (reference sequence). Trimming shortened V by 6 bases and J by 8 bases, and 22 bases separated the two germline ends. This CDR3 is 15 amino acids long. The CDR3 spells CASSSTGRTIFGYTF. The CDR3 coding sequence is TGTGCCAGCAGCTCAACCGGACGGACCATCTTCGGCTACACCTTC.